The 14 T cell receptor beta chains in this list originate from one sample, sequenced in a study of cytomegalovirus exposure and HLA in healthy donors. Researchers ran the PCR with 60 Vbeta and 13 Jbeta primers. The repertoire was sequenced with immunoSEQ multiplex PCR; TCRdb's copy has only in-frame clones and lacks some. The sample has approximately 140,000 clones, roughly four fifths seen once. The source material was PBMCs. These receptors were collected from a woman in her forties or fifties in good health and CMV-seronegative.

CDR3 nucleotides: TGTGCCAGCAGTGTAGGCCGGGACAGCTATGGCTACACCTTC. This gives the protein CASSVGRDSYGYTF. The chain couples TRBV2 to TRBJ1-2; TRBD1 aligns across 7 bases. J lost 4 bases, V lost 4 bases, and 6 bases had no gene match. The germline V gene has CDR1 SNHLY and CDR2 FYNNEI. This CDR3 has 14 amino acids.

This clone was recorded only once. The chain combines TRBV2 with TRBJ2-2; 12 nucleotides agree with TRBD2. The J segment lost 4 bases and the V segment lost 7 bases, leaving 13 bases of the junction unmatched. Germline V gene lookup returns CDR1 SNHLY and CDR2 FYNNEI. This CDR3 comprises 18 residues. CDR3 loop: CASTQVLAGGTRTGELFF. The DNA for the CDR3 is TGTGCCAGCACCCAAGTGCTAGCGGGGGGGACGCGCACCGGGGAGCTGTTTTTT.

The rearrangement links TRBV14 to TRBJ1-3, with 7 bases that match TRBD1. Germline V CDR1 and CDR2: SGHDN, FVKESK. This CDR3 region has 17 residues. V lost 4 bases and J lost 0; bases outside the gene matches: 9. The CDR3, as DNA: TGTGCCAGCAGCCGAATGCCGGGACAGAGCTCTGGAAACACCATATATTTT. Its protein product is CASSRMPGQSSGNTIYF.

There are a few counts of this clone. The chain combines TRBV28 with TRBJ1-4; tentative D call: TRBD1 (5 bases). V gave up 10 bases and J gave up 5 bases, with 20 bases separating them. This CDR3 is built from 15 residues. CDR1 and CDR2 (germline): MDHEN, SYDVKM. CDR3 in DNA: TGTGCCATCCAACCTAAACAGTCAGGGAATGAAAAACTGTTTTTT. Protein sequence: CAIQPKQSGNEKLFF.

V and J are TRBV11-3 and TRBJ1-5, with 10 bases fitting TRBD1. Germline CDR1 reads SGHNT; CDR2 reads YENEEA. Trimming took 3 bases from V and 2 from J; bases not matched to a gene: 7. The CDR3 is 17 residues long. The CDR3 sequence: CASSFRQGAEGNQPQHF. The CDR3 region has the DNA TGTGCCAGCAGCTTTAGACAGGGGGCTGAGGGCAATCAGCCCCAGCATTTT.

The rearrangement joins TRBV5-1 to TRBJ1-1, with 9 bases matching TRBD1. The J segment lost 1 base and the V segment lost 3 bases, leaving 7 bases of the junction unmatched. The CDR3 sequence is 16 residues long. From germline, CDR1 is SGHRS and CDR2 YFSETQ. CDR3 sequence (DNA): TGCGCCAGCAGCTCGGACAGGGGTGTAAGGAACACTGAAGCTTTCTTT. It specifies CASSSDRGVRNTEAFF.

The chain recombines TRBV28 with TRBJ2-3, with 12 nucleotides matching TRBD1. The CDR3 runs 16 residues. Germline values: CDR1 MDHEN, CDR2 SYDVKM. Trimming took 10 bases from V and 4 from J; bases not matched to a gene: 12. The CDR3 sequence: CAIEPTGTGGADTQYF. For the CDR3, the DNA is TGTGCCATCGAACCGACCGGGACAGGGGGCGCAGATACGCAGTATTTT.

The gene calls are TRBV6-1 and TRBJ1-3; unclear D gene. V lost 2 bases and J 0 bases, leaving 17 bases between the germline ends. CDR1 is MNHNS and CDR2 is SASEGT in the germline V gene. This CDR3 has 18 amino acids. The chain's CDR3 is CASSEFVWQVPSGNTIYF. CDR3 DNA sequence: TGTGCCAGCAGTGAATTCGTCTGGCAGGTCCCCTCTGGAAACACCATATATTTT.

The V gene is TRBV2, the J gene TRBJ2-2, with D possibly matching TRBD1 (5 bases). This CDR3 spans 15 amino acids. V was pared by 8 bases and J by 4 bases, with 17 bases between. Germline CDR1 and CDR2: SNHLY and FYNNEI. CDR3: CASVYQPTGTGELFF. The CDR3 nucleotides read TGTGCCAGCGTGTATCAACCCACAGGCACCGGGGAGCTGTTTTTT.

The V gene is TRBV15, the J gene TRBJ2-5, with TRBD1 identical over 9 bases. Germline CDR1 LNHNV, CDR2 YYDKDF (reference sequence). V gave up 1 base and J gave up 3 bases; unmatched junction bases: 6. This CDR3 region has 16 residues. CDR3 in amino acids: CATSRGDREIEETQYF. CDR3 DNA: TGTGCCACCAGCAGAGGGGACAGGGAGATTGAAGAGACCCAGTACTTC.

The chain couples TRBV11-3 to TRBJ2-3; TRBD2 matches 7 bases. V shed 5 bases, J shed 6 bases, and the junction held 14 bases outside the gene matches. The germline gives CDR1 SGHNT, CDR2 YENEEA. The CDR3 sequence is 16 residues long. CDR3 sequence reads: CASSRGLGAWPDTQYF. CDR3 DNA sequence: TGTGCCAGCAGCCGAGGACTAGGCGCGTGGCCGGATACGCAGTATTTT. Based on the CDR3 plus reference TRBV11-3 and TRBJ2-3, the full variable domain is EAGVVQSPRYKIIEKKQPVAFWCNPISGHNTLYWYLQNLGQGPELLIRYENEEAVDDSQLPKDRFSAERLKGVDSTLKIQPAELGDSAVYLCASSRGLGAWPDTQYFGPGTRLTVL.

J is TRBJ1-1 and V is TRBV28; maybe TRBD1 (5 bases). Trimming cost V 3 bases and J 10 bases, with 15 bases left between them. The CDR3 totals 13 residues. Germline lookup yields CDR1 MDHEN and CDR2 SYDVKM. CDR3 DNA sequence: TGTGCCAGCAGTTTTTTGGGGCGGGGGGGAGCTTTCTTT. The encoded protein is CASSFLGRGGAFF. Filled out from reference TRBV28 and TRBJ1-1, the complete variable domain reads DVKVTQSSRYLVKRTGEKVFLECVQDMDHENMFWYRQDPGLGLRLIYFSYDVKMKEKGDIPEGYSVSREKKERFSLILESASTNQTSMYLCASSFLGRGGAFFGQGTRLTVV.

The CDR3 sequence: CSVEGGGLGTEAFF. CDR3 DNA sequence: TGCAGCGTTGAAGGGGGGGGATTAGGGACTGAAGCTTTCTTT. This chain connects TRBV29-1 to TRBJ1-1; D may be TRBD1 (5 bases). From germline, CDR1 is SQVTM and CDR2 ANQGSEA. V was clipped by 1 base and J by 5 bases, with 14 bases between them. There are 14 residues in the CDR3.

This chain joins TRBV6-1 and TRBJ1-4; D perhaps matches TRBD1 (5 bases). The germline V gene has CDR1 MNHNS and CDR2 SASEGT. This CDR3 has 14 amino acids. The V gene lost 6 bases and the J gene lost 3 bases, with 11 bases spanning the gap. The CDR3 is CASRGLRANEKLFF. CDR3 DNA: TGTGCCAGCAGGGGACTTAGAGCTAATGAAAAACTGTTTTTT.